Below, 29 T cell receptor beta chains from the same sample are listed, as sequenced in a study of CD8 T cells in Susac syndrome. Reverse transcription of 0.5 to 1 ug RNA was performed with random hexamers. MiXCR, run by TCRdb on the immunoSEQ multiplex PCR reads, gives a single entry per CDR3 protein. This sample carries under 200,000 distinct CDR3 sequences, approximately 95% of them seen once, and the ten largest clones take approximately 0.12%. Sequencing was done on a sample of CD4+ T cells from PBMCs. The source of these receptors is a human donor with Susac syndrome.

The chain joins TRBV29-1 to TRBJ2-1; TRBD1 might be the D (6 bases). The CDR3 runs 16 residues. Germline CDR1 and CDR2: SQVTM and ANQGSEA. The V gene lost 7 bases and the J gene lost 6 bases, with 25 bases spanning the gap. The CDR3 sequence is CSAYTGQSHRTNEQFF. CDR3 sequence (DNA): TGCAGCGCGTATACCGGACAGTCCCACCGAACCAATGAGCAGTTCTTC.

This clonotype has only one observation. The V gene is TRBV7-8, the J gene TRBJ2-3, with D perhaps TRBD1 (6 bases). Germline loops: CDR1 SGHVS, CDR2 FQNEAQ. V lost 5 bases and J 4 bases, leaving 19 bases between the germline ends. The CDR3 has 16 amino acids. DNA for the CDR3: TGTGCCAGCAGCACCTACAGGGCCAGGGGTGCAGATACGCAGTATTTT. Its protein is CASSTYRARGADTQYF.

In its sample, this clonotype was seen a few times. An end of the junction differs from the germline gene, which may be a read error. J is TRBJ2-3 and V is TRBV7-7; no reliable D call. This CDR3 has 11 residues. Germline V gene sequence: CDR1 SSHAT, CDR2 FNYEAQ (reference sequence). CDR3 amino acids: CASSFPDTQYF. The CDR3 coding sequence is TGTGCTAGCAGCTTCCCAGATACGCAGTATTTT.

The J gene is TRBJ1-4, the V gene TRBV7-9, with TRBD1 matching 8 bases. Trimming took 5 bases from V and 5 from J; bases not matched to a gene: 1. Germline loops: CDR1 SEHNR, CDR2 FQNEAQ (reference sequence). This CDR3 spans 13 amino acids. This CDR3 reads CASSGQGNEKLFF. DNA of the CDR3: TGTGCCAGCAGCGGACAGGGAAATGAAAAACTGTTTTTT.

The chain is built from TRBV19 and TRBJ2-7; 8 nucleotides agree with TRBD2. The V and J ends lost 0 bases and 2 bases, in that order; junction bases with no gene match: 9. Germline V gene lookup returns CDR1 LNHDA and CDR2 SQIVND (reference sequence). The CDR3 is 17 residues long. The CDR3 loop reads CASSIEYGAGETYEQYF. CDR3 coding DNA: TGTGCCAGTAGTATAGAATATGGAGCGGGAGAGACCTACGAGCAGTACTTC. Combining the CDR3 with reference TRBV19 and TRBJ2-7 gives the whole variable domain DGGITQSPKYLFRKEGQNVTLSCEQNLNHDAMYWYRQDPGQGLRLIYYSQIVNDFQKGDIAEGYSVSREKKESFPLTVTSAQKNPTAFYLCASSIEYGAGETYEQYFGPGTRLTVT.

For the CDR3, the DNA is TGTGCCAGCAGGCGGGGCCCCACAGATACGCAGTATTTT. Translation: CASRRGPTDTQYF. V is TRBV5-6 and J is TRBJ2-3, with a possible D match to TRBD2 (6 bases). The CDR3 covers 13 residues. V was shortened by 5 bases and J by 2 bases, with 9 bases between the two germline ends. From germline, CDR1 is SGHDT and CDR2 YYEEEE.

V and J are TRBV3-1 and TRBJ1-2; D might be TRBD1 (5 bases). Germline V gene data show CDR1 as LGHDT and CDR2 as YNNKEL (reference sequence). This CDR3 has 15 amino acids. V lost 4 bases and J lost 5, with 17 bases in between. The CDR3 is CASSPLGAKGYGYTF. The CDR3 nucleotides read TGTGCCAGCAGCCCCTTAGGGGCAAAGGGGTATGGCTACACCTTC.

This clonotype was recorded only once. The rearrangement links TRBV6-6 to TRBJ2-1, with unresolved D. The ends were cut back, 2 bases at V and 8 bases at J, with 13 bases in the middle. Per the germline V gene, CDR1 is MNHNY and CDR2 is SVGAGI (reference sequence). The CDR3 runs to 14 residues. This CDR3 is CASSYDGRRDEQFF. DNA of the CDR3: TGTGCCAGCAGTTACGATGGCCGCCGAGATGAGCAGTTCTTC.

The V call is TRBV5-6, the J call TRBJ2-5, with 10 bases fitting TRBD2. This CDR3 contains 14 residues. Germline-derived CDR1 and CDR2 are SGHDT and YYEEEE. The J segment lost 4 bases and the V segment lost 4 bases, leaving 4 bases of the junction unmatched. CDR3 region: CASSGVAGGETQYF. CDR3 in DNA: TGTGCCAGCAGCGGGGTAGCGGGGGGAGAGACCCAGTACTTC. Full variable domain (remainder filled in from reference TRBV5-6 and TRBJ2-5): DAGVTQSPTHLIKTRGQQVTLRCSPKSGHDTVSWYQQALGQGPQFIFQYYEEEERQRGNFPDRFSGHQFPNYSSELNVNALLLGDSALYLCASSGVAGGETQYFGPGTRLLVL.

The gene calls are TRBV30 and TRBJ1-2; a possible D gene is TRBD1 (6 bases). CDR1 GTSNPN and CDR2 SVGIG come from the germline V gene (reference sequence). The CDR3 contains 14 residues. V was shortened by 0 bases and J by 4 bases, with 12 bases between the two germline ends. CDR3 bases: TGTGCCTGGAGTGTTTTCAGGGGTAGCTATGGCTACACCTTC. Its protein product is CAWSVFRGSYGYTF. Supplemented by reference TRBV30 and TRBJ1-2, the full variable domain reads SQTIHQWPATLVQPVGSPLSLECTVEGTSNPNLYWYRQAAGRGLQLLFYSVGIGQISSEVPQNLSASRPQDRQFILSSKKLLLSDSGFYLCAWSVFRGSYGYTFGSGTRLTVV.

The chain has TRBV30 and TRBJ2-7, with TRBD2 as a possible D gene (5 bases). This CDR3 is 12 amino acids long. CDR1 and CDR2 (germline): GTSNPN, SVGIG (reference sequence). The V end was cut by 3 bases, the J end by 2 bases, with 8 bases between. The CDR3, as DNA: TGTGCCTGGAGGCGGGTGACCTACGAGCAGTACTTC. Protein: CAWRRVTYEQYF.

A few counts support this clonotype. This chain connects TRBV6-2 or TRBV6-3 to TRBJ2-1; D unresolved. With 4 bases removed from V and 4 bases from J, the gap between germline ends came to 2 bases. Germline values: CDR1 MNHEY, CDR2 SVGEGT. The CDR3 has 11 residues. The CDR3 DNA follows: TGTGCCAGCAGTTTTTACAATGAGCAGTTCTTC. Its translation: CASSFYNEQFF.

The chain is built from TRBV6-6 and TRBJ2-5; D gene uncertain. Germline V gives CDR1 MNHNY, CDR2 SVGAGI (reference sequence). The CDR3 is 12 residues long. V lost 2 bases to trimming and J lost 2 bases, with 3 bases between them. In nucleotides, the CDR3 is TGTGCCAGCAGTTACCCTCAAGAGACCCAGTACTTC. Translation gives CASSYPQETQYF.

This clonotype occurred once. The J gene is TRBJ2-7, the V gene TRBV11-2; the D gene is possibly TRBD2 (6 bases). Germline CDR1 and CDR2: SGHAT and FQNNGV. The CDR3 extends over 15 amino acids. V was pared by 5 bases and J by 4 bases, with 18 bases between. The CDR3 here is CASSIQPTSFYEQYF. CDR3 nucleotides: TGTGCCAGCAGCATACAACCGACTAGTTTTTACGAGCAGTACTTC.

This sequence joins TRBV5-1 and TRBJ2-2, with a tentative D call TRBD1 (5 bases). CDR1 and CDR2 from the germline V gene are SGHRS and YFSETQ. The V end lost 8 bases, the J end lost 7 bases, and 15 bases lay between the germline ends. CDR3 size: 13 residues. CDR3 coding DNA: TGCGCCAGTAGACCAGGGTCCGACGGGGAGCTGTTTTTT. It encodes CASRPGSDGELFF.

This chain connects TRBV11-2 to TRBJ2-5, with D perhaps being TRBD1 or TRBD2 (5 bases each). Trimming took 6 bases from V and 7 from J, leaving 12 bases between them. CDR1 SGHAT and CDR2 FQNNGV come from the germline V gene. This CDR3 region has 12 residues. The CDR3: CASSGDVGTQYF. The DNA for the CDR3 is TGTGCCAGCAGTGGGGACGTGGGGACCCAGTACTTC.

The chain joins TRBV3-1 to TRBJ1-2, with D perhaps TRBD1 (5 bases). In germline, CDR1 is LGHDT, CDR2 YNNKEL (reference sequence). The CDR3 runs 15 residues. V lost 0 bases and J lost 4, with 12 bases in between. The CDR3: CASSQDPDSPYGYTF. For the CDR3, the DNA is TGTGCCAGCAGCCAAGACCCCGACAGCCCCTATGGCTACACCTTC.

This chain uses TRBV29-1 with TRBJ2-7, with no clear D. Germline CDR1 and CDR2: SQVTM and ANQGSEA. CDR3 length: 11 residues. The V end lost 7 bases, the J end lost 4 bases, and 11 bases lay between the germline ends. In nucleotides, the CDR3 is TGCAGCGCTGGGGATTTTTACGAGCAGTACTTC. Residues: CSAGDFYEQYF.

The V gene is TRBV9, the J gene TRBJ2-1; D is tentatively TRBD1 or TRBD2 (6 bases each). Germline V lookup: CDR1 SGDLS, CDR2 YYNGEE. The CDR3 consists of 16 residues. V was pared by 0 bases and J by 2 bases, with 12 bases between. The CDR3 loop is CASSVVGGLTYNEQFF. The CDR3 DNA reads TGTGCCAGCAGCGTAGTAGGGGGACTGACCTACAATGAGCAGTTCTTC.

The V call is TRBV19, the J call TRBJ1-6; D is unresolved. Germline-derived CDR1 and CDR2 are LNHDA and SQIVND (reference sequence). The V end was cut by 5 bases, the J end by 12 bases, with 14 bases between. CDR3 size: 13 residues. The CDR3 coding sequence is TGTGCCAGTAGTTCACAAAAGTCGGGACCCCTCCACTTT. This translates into CASSSQKSGPLHF.

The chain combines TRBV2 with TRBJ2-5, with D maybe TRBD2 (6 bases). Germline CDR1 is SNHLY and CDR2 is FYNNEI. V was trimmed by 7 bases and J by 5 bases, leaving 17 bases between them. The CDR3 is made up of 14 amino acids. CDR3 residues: CASTARARGETQYF. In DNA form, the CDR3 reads TGTGCCAGCACCGCCCGGGCGCGGGGTGAGACCCAGTACTTC.

CDR3 sequence reads: CATSDRQGRETQYF. The CDR3 nucleotides are TGTGCCACCAGTGACCGTCAGGGGAGAGAGACCCAGTACTTC. The J gene is TRBJ2-5, the V gene TRBV24-1, with TRBD1 as a possible D gene (6 bases). Trimming removed 4 bases from V and 4 bases from J, with 12 bases in between. CDR1 and CDR2 from the germline V gene are KGHDR and SFDVKD. There are 14 residues in the CDR3.

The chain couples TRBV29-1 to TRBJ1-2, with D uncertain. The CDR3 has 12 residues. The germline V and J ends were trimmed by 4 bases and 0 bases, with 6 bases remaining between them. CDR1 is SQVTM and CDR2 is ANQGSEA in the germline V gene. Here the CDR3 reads CSVVESNYGYTF. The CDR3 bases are TGCAGCGTTGTCGAATCTAACTATGGCTACACCTTC.

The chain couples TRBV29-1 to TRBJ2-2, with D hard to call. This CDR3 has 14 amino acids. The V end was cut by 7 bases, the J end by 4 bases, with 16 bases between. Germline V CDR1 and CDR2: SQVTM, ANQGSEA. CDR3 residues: CSAVPSQPTGELFF. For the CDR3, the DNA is TGCAGCGCAGTCCCATCCCAACCCACCGGGGAGCTGTTTTTT.

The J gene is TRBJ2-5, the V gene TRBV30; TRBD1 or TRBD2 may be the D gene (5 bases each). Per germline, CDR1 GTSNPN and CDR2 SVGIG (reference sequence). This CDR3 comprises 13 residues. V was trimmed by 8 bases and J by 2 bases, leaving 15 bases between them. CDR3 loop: CARDGTVQETQYF. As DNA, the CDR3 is TGTGCCCGAGACGGGACGGTTCAAGAGACCCAGTACTTC. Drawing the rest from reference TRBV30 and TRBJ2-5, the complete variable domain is SQTIHQWPATLVQPVGSPLSLECTVEGTSNPNLYWYRQAAGRGLQLLFYSVGIGQISSEVPQNLSASRPQDRQFILSSKKLLLSDSGFYLCARDGTVQETQYFGPGTRLLVL.

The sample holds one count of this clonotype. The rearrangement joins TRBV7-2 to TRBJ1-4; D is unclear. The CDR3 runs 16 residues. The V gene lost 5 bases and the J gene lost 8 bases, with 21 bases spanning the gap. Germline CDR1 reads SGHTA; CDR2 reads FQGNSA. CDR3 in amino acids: CASSRSHRGVGEKLFF. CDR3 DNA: TGTGCCAGCAGCCGTTCTCATAGAGGTGTTGGGGAAAAACTGTTTTTT.

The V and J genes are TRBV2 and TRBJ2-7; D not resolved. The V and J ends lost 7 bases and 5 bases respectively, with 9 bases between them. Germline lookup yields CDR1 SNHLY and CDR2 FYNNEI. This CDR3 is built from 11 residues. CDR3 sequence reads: CASTRPNEQYF. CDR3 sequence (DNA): TGTGCCAGCACTAGACCCAACGAGCAGTACTTC.

The DNA for the CDR3 is TGCAGTGCTCGGCAGGGGGTCACAGATACGCAGTATTTT. Protein product: CSARQGVTDTQYF. This chain uses TRBV20-1 with TRBJ2-3; TRBD1 agrees at 7 bases. This CDR3 comprises 13 residues. Germline CDR1 is DFQATT and CDR2 is SNEGSKA (reference sequence). Trimming removed 5 bases from V and 2 bases from J; junction bases left unmatched: 4.

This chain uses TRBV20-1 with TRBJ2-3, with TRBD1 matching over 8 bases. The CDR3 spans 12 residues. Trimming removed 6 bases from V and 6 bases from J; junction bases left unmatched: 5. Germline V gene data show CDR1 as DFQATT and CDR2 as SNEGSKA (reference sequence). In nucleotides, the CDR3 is TGCAGTGCACGGACAGGGTCGGATACGCAGTATTTT. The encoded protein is CSARTGSDTQYF.